A single T cell receptor beta chain is shown here with its context. The data derive from a study of follicular helper T cells after annual influenza vaccination. Assay: immunoSEQ multiplex PCR; the TCRdb copy retains only in-frame clones and omits some. The table records approximately 6,500 clones, 82% of them present only once. Specified time point: 2015-2016 season, pre-vaccination. The source of this sequence is an adult who received the influenza vaccine. Here the sequenced sample was CXCR5- memory CD4+ T cells sorted from blood, taken on the day of influenza vaccination.

CDR3 loop: CASSERGQILYNEQFF. The CDR3 bases are TGTGCCAGCAGTGAACGGGGACAGATCTTATACAATGAGCAGTTCTTC. V usage is TRBV2 and J usage is TRBJ2-1, with TRBD1 matching 7 bases. Trimming removed 2 bases from V and 4 bases from J; junction bases left unmatched: 8. CDR3 length equals 16 residues. Per germline, CDR1 SNHLY and CDR2 FYNNEI.